A single T cell receptor (beta chain) is shown here with its context. Its matching antigen is unknown. This sample is drawn from a study of shared clonotypes between healthy human individuals. Study-level results: Blood was the sole source, and tissue repertoires probably differ. Shared clonotypes: about 4.6% naive CD4, roughly 4% naive CD8, around 2.4% memory CD4, under 0.45% memory CD8.

CD8 cells regarded as naive lacked CD45RO, were positively chosen for CCR7, and omitted terminally differentiated effector memory CD45RA+ cells. V lost 6 bases, J lost 5 bases, and 14 bases lay in between. CDR1 and CDR2 (germline): SGHAT, FQNNGV. The length of the CDR3 is 13 residues. Sequencing used immunoSEQ multiplex PCR; TCRdb keeps in-frame clones, though not all of them. The repertoire includes 2 million to 2.5 million clones, approximately 94% of them detected once, and under 2% sits in the top ten. The sequence came from a man between 18 and 35 years old in good health. Some clones in this sample may be carry-over from other donors' samples. The sample was naive CD8+ T cells from PBMCs. This chain uses TRBV11-2 with TRBJ2-7; D gene ambiguous. The CDR3 sequence is CASSRTPANEQYF. The CDR3 DNA is TGTGCCAGCAGTCGGACGCCGGCCAACGAGCAGTACTTC.